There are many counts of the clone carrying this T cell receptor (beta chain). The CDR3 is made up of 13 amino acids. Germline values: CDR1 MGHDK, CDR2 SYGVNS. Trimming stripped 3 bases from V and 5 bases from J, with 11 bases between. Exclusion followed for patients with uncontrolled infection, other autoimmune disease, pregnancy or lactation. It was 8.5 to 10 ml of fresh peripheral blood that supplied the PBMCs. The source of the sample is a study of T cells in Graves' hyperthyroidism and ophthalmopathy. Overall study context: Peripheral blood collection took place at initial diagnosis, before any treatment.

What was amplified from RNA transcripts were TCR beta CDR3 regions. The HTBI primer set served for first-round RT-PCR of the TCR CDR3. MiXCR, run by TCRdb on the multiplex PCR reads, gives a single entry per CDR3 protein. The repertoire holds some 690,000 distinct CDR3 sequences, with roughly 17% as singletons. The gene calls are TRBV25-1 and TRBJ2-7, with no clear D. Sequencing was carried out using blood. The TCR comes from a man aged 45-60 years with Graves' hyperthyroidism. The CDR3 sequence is CASSDGLVDEQYF. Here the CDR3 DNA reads TGTGCCAGCAGTGACGGGTTAGTCGACGAGCAGTACTTC.